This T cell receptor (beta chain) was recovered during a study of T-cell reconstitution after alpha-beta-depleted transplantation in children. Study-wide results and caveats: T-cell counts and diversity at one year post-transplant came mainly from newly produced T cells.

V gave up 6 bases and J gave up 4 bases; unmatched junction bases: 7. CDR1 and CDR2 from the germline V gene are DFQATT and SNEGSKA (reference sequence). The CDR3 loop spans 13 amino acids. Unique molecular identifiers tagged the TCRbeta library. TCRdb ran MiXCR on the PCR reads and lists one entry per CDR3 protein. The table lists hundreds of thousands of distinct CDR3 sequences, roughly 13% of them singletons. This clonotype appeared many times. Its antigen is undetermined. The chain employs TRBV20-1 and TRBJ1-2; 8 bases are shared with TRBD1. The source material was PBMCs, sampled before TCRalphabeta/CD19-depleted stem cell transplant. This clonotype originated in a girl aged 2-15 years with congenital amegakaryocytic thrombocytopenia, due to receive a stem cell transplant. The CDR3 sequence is CSARDRSTYGYTF. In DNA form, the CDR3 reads TGCAGTGCGAGGGACAGGTCCACCTATGGCTACACCTTC.